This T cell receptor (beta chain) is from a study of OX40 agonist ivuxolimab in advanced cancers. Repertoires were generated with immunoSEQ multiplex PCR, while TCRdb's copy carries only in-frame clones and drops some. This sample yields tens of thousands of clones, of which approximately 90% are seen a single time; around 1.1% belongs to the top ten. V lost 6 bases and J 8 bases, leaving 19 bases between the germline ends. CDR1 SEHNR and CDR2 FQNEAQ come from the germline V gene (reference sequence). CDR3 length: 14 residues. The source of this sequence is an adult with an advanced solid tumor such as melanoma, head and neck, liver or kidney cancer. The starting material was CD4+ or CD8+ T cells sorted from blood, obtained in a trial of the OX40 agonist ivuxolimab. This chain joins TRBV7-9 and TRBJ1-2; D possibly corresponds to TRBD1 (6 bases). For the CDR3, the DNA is TGTGCCAGCAGTTTTGCGGAACAGGGTTTGGGCTACACCTTC. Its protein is CASSFAEQGLGYTF.